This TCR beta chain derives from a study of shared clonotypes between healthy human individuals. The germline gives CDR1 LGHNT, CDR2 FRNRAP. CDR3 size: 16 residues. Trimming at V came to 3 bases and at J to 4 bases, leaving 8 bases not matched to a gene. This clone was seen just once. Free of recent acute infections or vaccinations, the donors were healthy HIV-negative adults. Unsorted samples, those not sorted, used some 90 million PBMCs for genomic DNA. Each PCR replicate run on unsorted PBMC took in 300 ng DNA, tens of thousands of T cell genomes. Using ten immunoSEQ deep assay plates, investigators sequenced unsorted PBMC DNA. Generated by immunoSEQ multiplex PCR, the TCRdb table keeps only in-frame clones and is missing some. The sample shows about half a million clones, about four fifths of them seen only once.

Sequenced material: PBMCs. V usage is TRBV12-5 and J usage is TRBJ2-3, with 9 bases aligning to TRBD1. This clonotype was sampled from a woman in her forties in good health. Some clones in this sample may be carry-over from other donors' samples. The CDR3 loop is CASGFSGQGRADTQYF. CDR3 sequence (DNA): TGTGCTAGTGGTTTCTCCGGACAGGGGAGGGCAGATACGCAGTATTTT.